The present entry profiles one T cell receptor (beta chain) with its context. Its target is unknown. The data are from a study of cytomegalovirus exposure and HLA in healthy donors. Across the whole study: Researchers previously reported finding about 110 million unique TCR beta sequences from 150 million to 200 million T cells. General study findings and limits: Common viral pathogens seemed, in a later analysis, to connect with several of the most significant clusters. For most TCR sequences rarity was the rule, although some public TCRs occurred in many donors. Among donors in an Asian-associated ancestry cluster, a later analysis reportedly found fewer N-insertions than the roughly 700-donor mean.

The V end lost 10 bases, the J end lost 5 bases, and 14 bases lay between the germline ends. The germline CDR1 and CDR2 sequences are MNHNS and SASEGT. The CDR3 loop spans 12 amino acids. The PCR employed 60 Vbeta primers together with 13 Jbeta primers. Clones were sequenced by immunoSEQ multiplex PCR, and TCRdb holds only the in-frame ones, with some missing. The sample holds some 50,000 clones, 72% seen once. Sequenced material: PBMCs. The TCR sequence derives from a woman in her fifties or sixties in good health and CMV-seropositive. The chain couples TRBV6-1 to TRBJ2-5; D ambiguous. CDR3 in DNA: TGTGCCATCAGGCGAGGTGGCGAGACCCAGTACTTC. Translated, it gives CAIRRGGETQYF.